The 5 T cell receptor beta chains below come from one sample, sequenced in a study of shared clonotypes between healthy human individuals. Profiled with immunoSEQ multiplex PCR; TCRdb holds only in-frame clones, not every one. Found here are roughly 1.5 million clones, 95% to 99% of them singletons; the top ten hold less than 0.55%. Sequencing was done on a sample of naive CD4+ T cells sorted from blood. Subset described: CD45RA+ positively selected. These receptor sequences come from a man between 25 and 39 years old in good health.

This clone was detected once. The CDR3 reads CASSLRDPGLETQYF. The CDR3 DNA is TGTGCCAGCTCACTCCGGGACCCGGGCTTGGAGACCCAGTACTTC. This chain connects TRBV18 to TRBJ2-5, with D possibly called TRBD1 or TRBD2 (5 bases each). V shed 4 bases and J shed 5 bases, with 17 bases lying between them. Germline V lookup: CDR1 KGHSH, CDR2 LQKENI. The CDR3 runs to 15 residues.

This chain uses TRBV5-1 with TRBJ2-2; D not certain. The CDR3 is made up of 11 amino acids. V was shortened by 0 bases and J by 8 bases, with 2 bases between the two germline ends. CDR1 is SGHRS, CDR2 YFSETQ, per germline. As DNA, the CDR3 is TGCGCCAGCAGCTTGGAGGGGGAGCTGTTTTTT. Its translation: CASSLEGELFF.

In this sample, this clone turned up once. This chain connects TRBV4-1 to TRBJ2-2; perhaps TRBD2 as D (6 bases). V was shortened by 0 bases and J by 1 base, with 12 bases between the two germline ends. The CDR3 consists of 17 residues. In germline, CDR1 is MGHRA, CDR2 YSYEKL. This chain's CDR3 is CASSQDRVSGNTGELFF. The CDR3 nucleotides read TGCGCCAGCAGCCAAGATCGGGTTAGCGGGAACACCGGGGAGCTGTTTTTT.

This chain joins TRBV5-1 and TRBJ1-2, with no clear D. V was shortened by 0 bases and J by 4 bases, with 10 bases between the two germline ends. Germline-derived CDR1 and CDR2 are SGHRS and YFSETQ. The CDR3 contains 14 residues. CDR3 nucleotide sequence: TGCGCCAGCAGCTTGGTGGCAGCAGGCTATGGCTACACCTTC. It encodes CASSLVAAGYGYTF.

The chain combines TRBV7-2 with TRBJ1-2, with a possible D match to TRBD1 (5 bases). The germline V gene encodes CDR1 SGHTA and CDR2 FQGNSA. V was pared by 4 bases and J by 12 bases, with 15 bases between. The CDR3 runs 12 residues. The CDR3 reads CASSSYTGPHTF. CDR3 coding DNA: TGTGCCAGCAGCTCCTACACGGGACCGCACACCTTC.